Listed here are 21 T cell receptor beta chains from one sample, sequenced in a study of identical twins. Each CDR3 protein gets one entry after TCRdb re-called the 5' RACE reads with MiXCR. The table includes 550,000 to 800,000 distinct CDR3 sequences, about 7.1% detected once. These sequences were also reported in another study, on yellow fever vaccine responses in identical twins.

Specimen: PBMCs. The source is a woman aged 18-29 years in good health.

In its sample, this clonotype was seen a few times. This chain connects TRBV20-1 to TRBJ2-3, with 9 bases identical to TRBD2. V trimming: 6 bases; J trimming: 0 bases; junction bases outside the gene matches: 13. The CDR3 runs 17 residues. Looked up from germline, CDR1 is DFQATT and CDR2 is SNEGSKA (reference sequence). In nucleotides, the CDR3 is TGCAGTGCAAAAGTTGGCGGGGGGGCCGTTAGCACAGATACGCAGTATTTT. Translated: CSAKVGGGAVSTDTQYF.

Notes on this clonotype: A much bigger clone sits one base away, suggesting this may be a read error. The V and J genes are TRBV28 and TRBJ1-6; D remains ambiguous. CDR1 and CDR2 from the germline V gene are MDHEN and SYDVKM. CDR3 size: 16 residues. The CDR3 loop reads CASSSDRAPWNSPLRF. The CDR3 DNA reads TGTGCCAGCAGTTCTGACCGGGCCCCGTGGAATTCACCCCTCCGCTTT.

This clonotype was found a few times. The gene calls are TRBV28 and TRBJ1-1; the match to TRBD1 covers 12 bases. V shed 6 bases, J shed 4 bases, and the junction held 6 bases outside the gene matches. The length of the CDR3 is 15 residues. Germline CDR1 is MDHEN and CDR2 is SYDVKM. CDR3 coding DNA: TGTGCCAGCAGAACGGGACAGGGGGCGGGCACTGAAGCTTTCTTT. Its protein is CASRTGQGAGTEAFF.

V is TRBV11-3 and J is TRBJ2-7, with D possibly being TRBD1 (6 bases). CDR1 and CDR2 from the germline V gene are SGHNT and YENEEA. V lost 3 bases to trimming and J lost 3 bases, with 15 bases between them. The CDR3 covers 15 residues. Here the CDR3 reads CASSFRGIPFYEQYF. The CDR3 DNA is TGTGCCAGCAGCTTCAGGGGTATCCCCTTCTACGAGCAGTACTTC.

The rearrangement links TRBV7-7 to TRBJ2-1; 10 nucleotides align to TRBD2. This CDR3 spans 15 amino acids. V lost 5 bases to trimming and J lost 7 bases; unmatched junction nucleotides: 8. Germline V CDR1 and CDR2: SSHAT, FNYEAQ (reference sequence). The CDR3 region is CASSPNGGLANEQFF. CDR3 DNA: TGTGCCAGCAGCCCTAATGGGGGACTAGCGAATGAGCAGTTCTTC. The whole variable domain, filled in from reference TRBV7-7 and TRBJ2-1, reads GAGVSQSPRYKVTKRGQDVTLRCDPISSHATLYWYQQALGQGPEFLTYFNYEAQPDKSGLPSDRFSAERPEGSISTLTIQRTEQRDSAMYRCASSPNGGLANEQFFGPGTRLTVL.

There are many counts of this clonotype. V gene TRBV27 combines with J gene TRBJ1-2; D might be TRBD1 (5 bases). V lost 6 bases and J 2 bases, leaving 25 bases between the germline ends. This CDR3 is built from 18 residues. Germline values: CDR1 MNHEY, CDR2 SMNVEV (reference sequence). The CDR3 spells CASRGAGLVSPSNYGYTF. The CDR3 DNA sequence: TGTGCCAGCAGGGGAGCGGGGCTAGTTTCTCCCTCCAACTATGGCTACACCTTC.

The V gene is TRBV7-2, the J gene TRBJ1-4; 9 bases fit TRBD1. The germline V gene has CDR1 SGHTA and CDR2 FQGNSA. V was pared by 10 bases and J by 8 bases, with 11 bases of the junction left unmatched. The length of the CDR3 is 14 residues. The DNA of the CDR3 is TGTGCCACCGACGAAGGACAGGGGAGAGAAAAACTGTTTTTT. Translated, it gives CATDEGQGREKLFF.

This clonotype was detected a few times. The rearrangement joins TRBV7-2 to TRBJ2-2, with TRBD1 matching over 7 bases. CDR1 is SGHTA, CDR2 FQGNSA, per germline. The CDR3 is made up of 16 amino acids. V lost 1 base to trimming and J lost 5 bases; unmatched junction nucleotides: 7. CDR3 nucleotide sequence: TGTGCCAGCAGCTTAGAGACAGGGACCAAAACCGGGGAGCTGTTTTTT. It codes for CASSLETGTKTGELFF.

The sample holds a few counts of this clonotype. This chain connects TRBV28 to TRBJ2-3, with a weak D call TRBD1 (6 bases). Germline loops: CDR1 MDHEN, CDR2 SYDVKM. The CDR3 is 16 residues long. The germline V and J ends were trimmed by 5 bases and 1 base, with 16 bases remaining between them. CDR3 in amino acids: CASSTGHAIGTDTQYF. CDR3 nucleotides: TGTGCCAGCAGTACGGGACACGCAATCGGCACAGATACGCAGTATTTT. The complete variable domain, with remaining parts taken from reference TRBV28 and TRBJ2-3, reads DVKVTQSSRYLVKRTGEKVFLECVQDMDHENMFWYRQDPGLGLRLIYFSYDVKMKEKGDIPEGYSVSREKKERFSLILESASTNQTSMYLCASSTGHAIGTDTQYFGPGTRLTVL.

In DNA, the CDR3 is TGTGCCAGCAGCTTAGGAACCGGGACAGGGATCTACGAGCAGTACTTC. Translated, it gives CASSLGTGTGIYEQYF. The chain is built from TRBV7-9 and TRBJ2-7, with 9 bases matching TRBD1. Looked up from germline, CDR1 is SEHNR and CDR2 is FQNEAQ (reference sequence). The CDR3 runs to 16 residues. Trimming took 1 base from V and 3 from J; bases not matched to a gene: 7.

This clonotype appeared a few times. This chain connects TRBV12-3 or TRBV12-4 to TRBJ1-1; maybe TRBD1 (5 bases). Deletions cut 2 bases from V and 2 bases from J, with 12 bases between. The CDR3 runs to 15 residues. The CDR3 loop reads CASSLRGLTNTEAFF. CDR3 nucleotide sequence: TGTGCCAGCAGTTTAAGGGGACTAACCAACACTGAAGCTTTCTTT.

This clonotype was seen more than once but under ten times. J is TRBJ2-4 and V is TRBV24-1; D gene uncertain. The germline V gene encodes CDR1 KGHDR and CDR2 SFDVKD. The ends were cut back, 11 bases at V and 7 bases at J, with 17 bases in the middle. CDR3 length equals 13 residues. The CDR3 reads CAISDPGRNIQYF. The CDR3, as DNA: TGTGCCATCAGCGACCCGGGCCGCAACATTCAGTACTTC.

This chain links TRBV12-3 or TRBV12-4 with TRBJ2-3, with D perhaps being TRBD1 or TRBD2 (5 bases each). The ends were cut back, 4 bases at V and 4 bases at J, with 15 bases in the middle. This CDR3 has 15 amino acids. CDR3: CASSSRENSADTQYF. DNA for the CDR3: TGTGCCAGCAGTTCCAGGGAGAACTCGGCAGATACGCAGTATTTT.

The chain has TRBV27 and TRBJ2-1; 8 nucleotides line up with TRBD1. This CDR3 comprises 14 residues. Germline values: CDR1 MNHEY, CDR2 SMNVEV (reference sequence). The ends lost 3 bases at V and 6 bases at J; junction bases unmatched: 4. CDR3 in amino acids: CASSLRQGANEQFF. For the CDR3, the DNA is TGTGCCAGCAGTTTGCGCCAGGGGGCCAATGAGCAGTTCTTC.

This chain uses TRBV19 with TRBJ2-1; 8 bases align to TRBD2. V shed 7 bases, J shed 7 bases, and the junction held 9 bases outside the gene matches. The CDR3 sequence is 14 residues long. Germline assignment: CDR1 LNHDA and CDR2 SQIVND (reference sequence). Written as DNA, the CDR3 is TGTGCCAGTACGACCGGGACTAGTAGGAATGAGCAGTTCTTC. Translation: CASTTGTSRNEQFF.

This clonotype was seen repeatedly, ten times or more. V is TRBV4-2 and J is TRBJ2-1, with TRBD2 matching 12 bases. Germline assignment: CDR1 LGHNA and CDR2 YNFKEQ. The CDR3 is 17 amino acids. The V gene end was trimmed by 4 bases and the J gene end by 4 bases; junction bases not matched to a gene: 8. CDR3: CASSLSGTSGPYNEQFF. CDR3 nucleotide sequence: TGTGCCAGCAGCCTGTCGGGGACTAGCGGGCCGTACAATGAGCAGTTCTTC.

This clonotype was counted many times. The rearrangement links TRBV29-1 to TRBJ2-5; 7 bases are a match to TRBD1. J was trimmed by 2 bases and V by 3 bases; bases with no gene match: 0. The CDR3 runs 12 residues. Germline V gives CDR1 SQVTM, CDR2 ANQGSEA. The CDR3 bases are TGCAGCGTTGAGGGACAGCAAGAGACCCAGTACTTC. This encodes CSVEGQQETQYF. The complete variable domain, with remaining parts taken from reference TRBV29-1 and TRBJ2-5, reads SAVISQKPSRDICQRGTSLTIQCQVDSQVTMMFWYRQQPGQSLTLIATANQGSEATYESGFVIDKFPISRPNLTFSTLTVSNMSPEDSSIYLCSVEGQQETQYFGPGTRLLVL.

This clonotype was observed a handful of times. The V call is TRBV11-2, the J call TRBJ2-3; D gene uncertain. Germline V CDR1 and CDR2: SGHAT, FQNNGV. The CDR3 consists of 18 residues. The germline V and J ends were trimmed by 4 bases and 4 bases, with 24 bases remaining between them. The CDR3 DNA reads as TGTGCCAGCAGCTCCCCTAGGTCAGCGCAGAGTCCGGCAGATACGCAGTATTTT. This translates into CASSSPRSAQSPADTQYF.

The V call is TRBV3-1, the J call TRBJ2-5, with 7 bases fitting TRBD2. The germline gives CDR1 LGHDT, CDR2 YNNKEL (reference sequence). V shed 0 bases, J shed 7 bases, and the junction held 5 bases outside the gene matches. The CDR3 length is 14 residues. CDR3 bases: TGTGCCAGCAGCCAAGACCTAGCGGCCGGGACCCAGTACTTC. This gives the protein CASSQDLAAGTQYF.

Ten or more counts support this clonotype. V usage is TRBV20-1 and J usage is TRBJ1-2; D gene ambiguous. The germline gives CDR1 DFQATT, CDR2 SNEGSKA (reference sequence). The length of the CDR3 is 15 residues. V was cut by 0 bases and J by 4 bases, with 15 bases left in between. In nucleotides, the CDR3 is TGCAGTGCTAGAGATCTTCCGGGGTTGGGCTATGGCTACACCTTC. Its translation is CSARDLPGLGYGYTF.

This clonotype was seen a few times. CDR3 loop: CASRVGSLAGGRSSYNEQFF. Here the CDR3 DNA reads TGCGCCAGCAGGGTCGGATCCCTAGCGGGGGGGCGCAGCTCCTACAATGAGCAGTTCTTC. The chain couples TRBV4-1 to TRBJ2-1; 12 bases line up with TRBD2. The V segment lost 6 bases and the J segment 0 bases; nucleotides outside the gene matches: 15. The CDR3 covers 20 residues. Germline CDR1 MGHRA, CDR2 YSYEKL.